The clone carrying this T cell receptor (beta chain) was seen just once. These data originate in a study of blood T cell repertoires in COVID-19. In the study overall: From the United States, Italy and Spain came samples of acute and convalescent COVID-19. Sample material is recorded as cDNA or gDNA derived from T cells, B-cell-depleted T cells, or PBMCs.

In the authors' workflow: Estimates of nucleated cell counts were drawn from the amplification of reference gene primers. TCRdb keeps only in-frame clones here, not all; method: immunoSEQ multiplex PCR. The DNA gave D and trimming, while V, J and clone size come from that table. This table holds tens of thousands of clones, approximately 90% found once. The receptor's source is a man between 65 and 85 years old with active or convalescent COVID-19. Input material: peripheral blood.

The CDR3: CASSPDIGANVLTF. In DNA form, the CDR3 reads TGTGCCAGCAGCCCGGACATTGGGGCCAACGTCCTGACTTTC. The J gene is TRBJ2-6, the V gene TRBV3-1 (or the pseudogene TRBV3-2); a weak D match, TRBD1 (5 bases). This CDR3 region has 14 residues. Germline V lookup: CDR1 LGHDT, CDR2 YNNKEL (reference sequence). The V end lost 4 bases, the J end lost 3 bases, and 7 bases lay between the germline ends.